The 13 T cell receptor beta chains below all came from one sample that was sequenced in a study of CD8+CD57+ T cells in acquired aplastic anemia. TCR beta VDJ and CDR3 were profiled, and genomic DNA was the template. TCRdb analysed the reads with MiXCR anew, one entry per CDR3 protein. The table lists 150,000 or so distinct CDR3 sequences, roughly half of them singletons. Patients chosen for sequencing had CD8+CD57+ cells that had expanded, as shown by flow cytometry. The source material was sorted CD4+, CD8+, or CD8+CD57+ T cells (not recorded which) from PBMCs. The receptors here all came from a human donor with aplastic anemia.

Ten or more counts support this clonotype. J is TRBJ2-7 and V is TRBV5-1; TRBD2 aligns across 10 bases. With 3 bases clipped from V and 2 bases from J, the junction kept 8 bases outside the gene matches. The CDR3 runs to 16 residues. CDR1 and CDR2 from the germline V gene are SGHRS and YFSETQ. CDR3 residues: CASSSYKAGGTYEQYF. CDR3 nucleotides: TGCGCCAGCAGCTCGTATAAAGCGGGGGGGACCTACGAGCAGTACTTC. Using reference TRBV5-1 and TRBJ2-7 for the parts outside the CDR3, the full variable domain is KAGVTQTPRYLIKTRGQQVTLSCSPISGHRSVSWYQQTPGQGLQFLFEYFSETQRNKGNFPGRFSGRQFSNSRSEMNVSTLELGDSALYLCASSSYKAGGTYEQYFGPGTRLTVT.

This chain connects TRBV11-1 to TRBJ1-6; TRBD1 matches at 7 bases. The ends lost 4 bases at V and 11 bases at J; junction bases unmatched: 5. The CDR3 is 13 amino acids. The germline V gene has CDR1 SGHAT and CDR2 FQDESV (reference sequence). The CDR3 sequence is CASSSNRGTPLHF. As DNA, the CDR3 is TGTGCCAGCAGCTCCAACAGGGGTACACCCCTCCACTTT.

Turning to this clonotype: This likely comes from a read error, as the CDR3 has no conserved phenylalanine or tryptophan at its end. V is TRBV25-1 and J is TRBJ1-6; a possible D gene is TRBD1 (6 bases). V shed 3 bases and J shed 4 bases, with 7 bases lying between them. The CDR3 extends over 14 amino acids. CDR1 is MGHDK and CDR2 is SYGVNS in the germline V gene. This CDR3 reads CASSEQGYNSPLHS. The CDR3 DNA reads as TGTGCCAGCAGTGAGCAGGGGTATAATTCACCCCTCCACTCT.

The chain carries TRBV7-2 and TRBJ2-7; TRBD2 is a possible D gene (6 bases). This CDR3 region has 13 residues. Germline V gene data show CDR1 as SGHTA and CDR2 as FQGNSA. The V end lost 6 bases, the J end lost 4 bases, and 13 bases lay between the germline ends. CDR3 amino acids: CASRLGGGYEQYF. CDR3 sequence (DNA): TGTGCCAGCAGGTTGGGGGGTGGATACGAGCAGTACTTC.

At least ten counts were recorded for this clonotype. V usage is TRBV6-1 and J usage is TRBJ2-5, with unresolved D. There are 12 residues in the CDR3. Germline CDR1 MNHNS, CDR2 SASEGT. V was clipped by 5 bases and J by 4 bases, with 8 bases between them. The CDR3 bases are TGTGCCAGCAGTTCCGACGGAGAGACCCAGTACTTC. It specifies CASSSDGETQYF.

The table lists this clonotype with many counts. The chain combines TRBV9 with TRBJ1-2; possibly TRBD1 for D (5 bases). Trimming shortened V by 7 bases and J by 11 bases, and 12 bases separated the two germline ends. The germline V gene has CDR1 SGDLS and CDR2 YYNGEE. CDR3 size: 10 residues. Written as DNA, the CDR3 is TGTGCCAGCCAGAATCAGGGATACACCTTC. Its translation is CASQNQGYTF.

CDR3 sequence reads: CASSRSVGRGYEQYF. CDR3 nucleotide sequence: TGTGCCAGCAGCCGAAGCGTTGGGAGAGGCTACGAGCAGTACTTC. The chain has TRBV2 and TRBJ2-7, with a possible D match to TRBD2 (5 bases). V was pared by 6 bases and J by 3 bases, with 18 bases between. The CDR3 consists of 15 residues. Germline loops: CDR1 SNHLY, CDR2 FYNNEI.

This clonotype was seen repeatedly, ten times or more. The V gene is TRBV11-1, the J gene TRBJ2-1, with 8 bases aligning to TRBD1. From germline, CDR1 is SGHAT and CDR2 FQDESV (reference sequence). The CDR3 has 14 residues. Losses at the gene ends were 2 bases for V and 6 bases for J; bases not matched to a gene: 3. The CDR3 loop is CASSLQGARNEQFF. Here the CDR3 DNA reads TGTGCCAGCAGCTTACAGGGGGCGCGCAATGAGCAGTTCTTC.

This clonotype was observed many times. The chain carries TRBV6-5 and TRBJ1-4, with no clear D. CDR1 is MNHEY, CDR2 SVGAGI, per germline. V shed 4 bases and J shed 1 base, with 4 bases lying between them. The CDR3 is 13 residues long. This chain's CDR3 is CASSLRTNEKLFF. The CDR3 DNA is TGTGCCAGCAGTTTACGAACTAATGAAAAACTGTTTTTT.

The sample holds many counts of this clonotype. This sequence joins TRBV20-1 and TRBJ2-7; TRBD1 might be the D (5 bases). Germline values: CDR1 DFQATT, CDR2 SNEGSKA (reference sequence). This CDR3 is built from 15 residues. The ends were cut back, 2 bases at V and 3 bases at J, with 17 bases in the middle. The CDR3 spells CSARPLRQGIYEQYF. Written as DNA, the CDR3 is TGCAGTGCTAGACCTCTTCGCCAGGGTATCTACGAGCAGTACTTC.

There are a few counts of this clonotype. The V and J genes are TRBV24-1 and TRBJ2-5; no firm D call. The CDR3 is 11 amino acids. V lost 6 bases and J lost 4, with 5 bases in between. Germline lookup yields CDR1 KGHDR and CDR2 SFDVKD. CDR3 in DNA: TGTGCCACCAGTTCGGGAGAGACCCAGTACTTC. Translated: CATSSGETQYF.

The genes are TRBV27 and TRBJ2-3; possibly TRBD1 for D (5 bases). V dropped 7 bases and J dropped 2 bases, with 10 bases sitting between them. CDR1 is MNHEY and CDR2 is SMNVEV in the germline V gene (reference sequence). This CDR3 contains 13 residues. CDR3 coding DNA: TGTGCCAGCAAAGGGGCCGCCACAGATACGCAGTATTTT. This encodes CASKGAATDTQYF.

As for this clonotype: A much larger clone is a single base away; this may be a read error. The chain recombines TRBV4-1 with TRBJ2-3; 7 bases fit TRBD1. The V segment lost 4 bases and the J segment 0 bases; nucleotides outside the gene matches: 4. This CDR3 has 15 amino acids. Germline V lookup: CDR1 MGHRA, CDR2 YSYEKL. In DNA, the CDR3 is TGCGCCAGCAGCCGAGAGGGGGCTAGCACAGATACGCAGTATTTT. Amino acid sequence: CASSREGASTDTQYF.